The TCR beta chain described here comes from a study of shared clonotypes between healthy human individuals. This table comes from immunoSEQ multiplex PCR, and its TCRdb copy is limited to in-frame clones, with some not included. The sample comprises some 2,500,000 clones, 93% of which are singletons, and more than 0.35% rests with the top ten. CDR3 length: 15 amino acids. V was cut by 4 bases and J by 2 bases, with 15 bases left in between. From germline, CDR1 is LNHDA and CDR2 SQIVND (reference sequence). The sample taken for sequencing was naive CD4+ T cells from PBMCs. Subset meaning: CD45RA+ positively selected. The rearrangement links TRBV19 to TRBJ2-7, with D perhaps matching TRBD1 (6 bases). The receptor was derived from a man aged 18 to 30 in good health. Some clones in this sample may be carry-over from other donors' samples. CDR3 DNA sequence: TGTGCCAGTAGTAGTATCCGGGACACAGCCTACGAGCAGTACTTC. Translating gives CASSSIRDTAYEQYF.